One T cell receptor (beta chain) is described in this entry. Its antigen remains undetermined. Here V drops 8 bases and J drops 0 bases, and the junction holds 2 bases not matched to any gene. The germline V gene provides CDR1 ENHRY and CDR2 SYGVKD. The CDR3 sequence holds 14 residues, the cysteine and phenylalanine included. The read is trimmed to its CDR3 DNA, 42 bases read in frame from base 1. Receptor libraries were prepared by the immunoSEQ multiplex PCR assay. For the multiplex PCR, a mixture combining 60 forward primers for TCR Vbeta segments and 13 reverse primers for TCR Jbeta segments was used. The CDR3 region of rearranged TCR beta genes was amplified from genomic DNA with a multiplex PCR assay. Amplified TCR beta libraries were sequenced as 87-base-pair reads on the Illumina HiSeq System. Under the source paper's analysis protocol: In a later analysis, roughly 80 million unique TCR beta chains were counted across the roughly 670 repertoires, and about 10 million of these chains were shared by at least two donors. Raw reads were error-corrected and collapsed into unique sequences with a nearest-neighbor algorithm that merged closely related sequences to remove PCR and sequencing errors. V, D and J gene segments were assigned by aligning CDR3 sequences to IMGT reference sequences. Each retained sequence needed at least a six-nucleotide match to both a V gene segment and a J gene segment. A rearrangement was called productive if the CDR3 had no stop codons and remained in frame with V and J, and every other rearrangement was called non-productive. Following IMGT convention, CDR3 was defined as the stretch from the second conserved V-encoded cysteine to the conserved J-encoded phenylalanine. The earlier analysis of a few hundred of the donors excluded sequences that lacked an unambiguous match to a single V gene segment. In an earlier analysis of a few hundred of the donors, V segments were called functional above 56.7% productive rearrangements and were called segregating when the between-donor standard deviation exceeded 5%. To diagnose cytomegalovirus status from the catalog of TCR beta chain sequences, a statistical classification framework was built. A later analysis assigned V and J genes by comparing TCR nucleotide sequences with IMGT/GENE-DB human TR gene sequences. Using the TCRdist pipeline, a later analysis assigned CDR3 sequences along with most-parsimonious VDJ recombination scenarios. In a later analysis, every TCR beta chain was defined by the combination of its CDR3 amino acid sequence and its V-gene family, and reads without a unique V-gene family were dropped. In a later analysis, 450 to 600 highly shared, low-generation-probability nucleotide sequences were removed to address suspected cross-contamination and a sequencing artifact. A later analysis calculated a clonal expansion index for each public chain from normalized within-repertoire ranks of inferred template counts. In a later analysis, generation probabilities were computed with a VDJ recombination model fitted to out-of-frame rearrangements, and the resulting probabilities were checked against IGoR. Hypergeometric tests were used in a later analysis to score TCR-TCR, TCR-HLA and TCR-CMV co-occurrence, with a repertoire-size bias correction applied to the TCR pairs. False discovery rates were estimated in a later analysis by permuting HLA or CMV assignments 20 times. In a later analysis, co-occurring TCRs were grouped using DBSCAN, and TCRdist sequence similarity was added for clustering within HLA-allele-positive subsets. Repertoires with fewer than 30,000 or more than 120,000 public chains were left out of co-occurrence clustering, as were about five repertoires with anomalous nucleotide sharing. TCRdb's version of the immuneACCESS table is confined to in-frame rearrangements and falls short of the full clone set. An unresolved V gene accounts for under half of the shortfall where checked; the remainder is of unknown origin. V and J calls and clone size are those listed in that table; D and trimming were worked out from the DNA. The sample's table covers tens of thousands of clones. The ten largest clones represent approximately 12% of the sample.

In total, 500 to 700 healthy bone marrow donors made up the cohort. Cohort members were all nominally healthy when sampled, although unrecorded immune exposures were likely present. The donor tested CMV seropositive and was one of the 289 seropositive cohort members. Every donor gave a peripheral blood sample, and the peripheral blood mononuclear cells from that sample were used for TCR beta sequencing. The Qiagen DNeasy Blood Extraction Kit was used to extract genomic DNA from the blood cell samples. This entry comes from a study of cytomegalovirus exposure and HLA in healthy donors (dated by TCRdb to the late 2010s). In terms of the full investigation: In an earlier analysis of 587 of the donors, approximately 260 Gb of sequence data and 95 million to 130 million unique TCR beta sequences from 150 million to 200 million T cells were reported. An early release that covered about 600 HLA-typed donors contained around 330 gigabases of sequencing data and 85 million to 100 million unique TCR sequences. Of the roughly 420 genotyped donors, less than 90% were placed in the genetic ancestry cluster associated with self-reported Caucasian donors. The study was designed to test whether signatures of past pathogen exposure could be identified by cataloging public T cell receptors. The study profiled the T cell repertoires of 550 to 700 subjects by immunosequencing and related them to cytomegalovirus serostatus. Besides the first cohort of more than 650 subjects, a separate validation cohort made up of over 95 different subjects was used. To predict cytomegalovirus infection status, the study combined high-throughput TCR immunosequencing, statistical association of individual TCRs with disease status, and machine learning. A later analysis re-analyzed previously published TCR beta repertoires from 550 to 700 donors and added high-resolution HLA genotyping to study TCR occurrence patterns. The later analysis used no new phenotypic data to find candidate immune exposures, relying instead on TCR beta sequences and their occurrence across donors. To decide whether each TCR beta V gene segment behaved as functional or pseudogenic, an earlier analysis of 587 of the donors relied on high-throughput TCR beta sequencing. Donor age, sex, ethnicity and CMV serostatus were compiled alongside the repertoire data. In a later genetic analysis, genome-wide SNP genotypes for about 60% of the 666 donors were used, and that subset was treated as a discovery cohort. All discovery cohort repertoires had been generated using a single sequencing platform. Class I and class II HLA loci were covered by the typing at four-digit resolution. Typing coverage differed by locus: A, B, C, DRB1 and DQB1 were typed in about 620-640 donors, DQA1 in 522, DPA1 in some 600, and DPB1 in roughly 470. Because of strong linkage in the cohort, roughly five DR-DQ haplotypes were treated as single units for association and clustering. Among 398 genotyped donors of the cohort, an average of 235,054 unique TCR beta nucleotide sequences were sequenced per donor, roughly a sixth of them non-productive.

Results the study describes overall, beyond this receptor: For the cohort, immune exposure information was limited to CMV serostatus. A later genetic analysis associated a missense DCLRE1C variant with V-gene and J-gene trimming of TCR beta chains, and an independent cohort replicated the association. The presence/absence analyses assumed that sequencing depth was roughly uniform across donors, and that assumption may not be true. When HLA alleles, especially DR and DQ, strongly co-occurred, TCR associations were difficult to assign to individual alleles. Compared with equally common non-associated chains, HLA-associated TCR beta chains in a later analysis were more clonally expanded and had lower generation probabilities. The earlier analysis of about 600 of the donors excluded roughly 16 rarely observed V segments, including chromosome 9 orphons, because counts were too low. Because the 87-base-pair reads could not distinguish some IMGT-functional V segments, including TRBV6-2 and TRBV6-3, those segments were excluded. A further reported finding was that TCR beta sequences accurately predicted the HLA-A and HLA-B alleles for most subjects in the first cohort. In this cohort, only TCR beta chains were sequenced, and detectable features were limited by the absence of alpha or paired-chain data. Correlated functional status among segregating V segments might be attributable to linkage disequilibrium, but an unknown experimental factor could not be ruled out. In a later genetic analysis, fewer N-insertions in productive TCRs were reported among donors in an Asian-associated ancestry cluster than the 666-donor mean. A cluster of highly shared sequence variants was judged likely to represent a technical artifact of the sequencing pipeline. A few of the identified cytomegalovirus-associated TCR beta chains were confirmed in vitro to be specific for cytomegalovirus antigens. The study listed around 160 TCR beta chains as associated with cytomegalovirus. In an earlier analysis of some 640 of the donors, most TCR beta V segments were observed in productive rearrangements about 90% or about 30% of the time, broadly matching IMGT annotations. A later analysis reported that several top co-occurrence clusters appeared linked to parvovirus B19, influenza, CMV and Epstein-Barr virus. While some public TCRs were present in many individuals, most TCR sequences turned up only very rarely across donors. A later analysis found that most CMV-associated TCR beta chains appeared HLA-restricted, with HLA associations seemingly driven largely by CMV exposure. The classifier was reported to diagnose cytomegalovirus status with high specificity and sensitivity in both the original cohort and the validation cohort. According to the authors, the approach could potentially be generalized to other disease states and immunological phenotypes. In a later analysis, some 18,000 TCR beta sequences were associated with specific HLA alleles at a false discovery rate of 0.05. A later analysis found that TCR association rates varied across HLA loci, with DRB1 alleles showing the most associated TCRs and HLA-C alleles the fewest. HLA typing was unavailable for some donors at each locus, so association tests used only the typed subset.

The TCR was taken from a woman aged 25 to 45 in good health and CMV-seropositive. Sequencing was done on a sample of PBMCs. The chain uses TRBV10-3 and TRBJ1-1, and TRBD1 matches 11 of the central bases. The CDR3 has the sequence CAIGQGAVNTEAFF. The DNA reads as follows: TGTGCCATCGGACAGGGGGCAGTGAACACTGAAGCTTTCTTT.